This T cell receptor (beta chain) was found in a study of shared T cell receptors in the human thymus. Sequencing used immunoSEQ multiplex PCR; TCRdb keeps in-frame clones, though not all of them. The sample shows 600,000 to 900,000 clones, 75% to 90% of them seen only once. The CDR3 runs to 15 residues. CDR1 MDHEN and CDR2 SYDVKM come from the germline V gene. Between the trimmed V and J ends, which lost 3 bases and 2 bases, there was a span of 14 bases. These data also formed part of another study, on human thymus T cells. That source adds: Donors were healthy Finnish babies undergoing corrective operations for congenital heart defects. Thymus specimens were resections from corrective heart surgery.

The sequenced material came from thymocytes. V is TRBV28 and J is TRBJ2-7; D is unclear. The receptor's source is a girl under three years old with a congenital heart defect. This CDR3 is CASSFLSGLPYEQYF. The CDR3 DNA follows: TGTGCCAGCAGTTTCCTCTCGGGTCTTCCCTACGAGCAGTACTTC.